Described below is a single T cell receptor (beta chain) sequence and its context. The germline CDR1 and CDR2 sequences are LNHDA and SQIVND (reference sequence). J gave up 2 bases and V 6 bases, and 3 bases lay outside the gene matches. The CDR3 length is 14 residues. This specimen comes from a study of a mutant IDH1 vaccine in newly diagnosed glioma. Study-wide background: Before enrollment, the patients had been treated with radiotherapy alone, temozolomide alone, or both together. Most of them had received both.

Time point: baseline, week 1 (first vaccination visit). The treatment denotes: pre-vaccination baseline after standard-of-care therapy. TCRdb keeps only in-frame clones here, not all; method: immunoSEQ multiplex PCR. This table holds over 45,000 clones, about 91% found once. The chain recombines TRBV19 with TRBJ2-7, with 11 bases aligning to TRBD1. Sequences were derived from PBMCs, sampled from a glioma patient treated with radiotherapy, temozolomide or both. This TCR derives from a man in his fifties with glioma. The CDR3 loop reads CASSPGQGAYEQYF. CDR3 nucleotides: TGTGCCAGTAGCCCGGGACAGGGGGCCTACGAGCAGTACTTC.